This paragraph reports one T cell receptor (beta chain). Coverage ceases 3 residues before the CDR3 finishes, and the germline J gene fills in the end. This sample is part of a study of T cells in women clearing cervical HPV infection. Data came from immunoSEQ multiplex PCR; TCRdb stores just in-frame clones and leaves some out. Found here are over 45,000 clones; the top ten clones hold around 1.6%. Trimming shortened V by 2 bases and J by 1 base, and 6 bases separated the two germline ends. The CDR3 runs to 13 residues. This receptor was identified in a woman aged 18 to 75 with a cervical HPV16 infection that either progressed to CIN3+ or cleared (not recorded which). Sequenced: blood buffy coat. The chain recombines TRBV12-3 or TRBV12-4 with TRBJ2-7, with D tentatively TRBD1 (5 bases). The CDR3 loop is CASSLQGSYEQYF. The covered CDR3 bases are TGTGCCAGCAGTTTACAGGGTTCCTACGAG.